Shown below are 10 T cell receptor beta chains from a single sample sequenced in a study of T cell repertoires in cytomegalovirus infection. TCRdb processed the reads anew with MiXCR; each CDR3 protein has one entry. The sample carries fewer than 550,000 distinct CDR3 sequences, about 33% recorded once. Sequenced sample: PBMCs. Source of these receptors: a human donor in good health (CMV status not recorded). Some clones in this sample may be carry-over from other donors' samples.

A note on this clonotype: A much larger clone sits a single nucleotide away, making a read error possible. CDR3 in amino acids: CASSTWDRGRDTEDFF. CDR3 bases: TGTGCCAGCAGTACTTGGGACAGGGGGCGCGACACTGAAGATTTCTTT. The chain couples TRBV6-2 or TRBV6-3 to TRBJ1-1; TRBD1 matches 12 bases. The CDR3 is 16 residues long. Germline V gene lookup returns CDR1 MNHEY and CDR2 SVGEGT.

This clonotype was detected many times. V is TRBV12-3 or TRBV12-4 and J is TRBJ1-5; D is possibly TRBD1 (6 bases). Between the trimmed V and J ends, which lost 6 bases and 4 bases, there was a span of 19 bases. The CDR3 has 16 residues. The CDR3 loop reads CASSPARGAGNQPQHF. The CDR3 DNA follows: TGTGCCAGCAGCCCCGCGAGGGGGGCTGGGAATCAGCCCCAGCATTTT.

This clonotype was seen a handful of times. This rearrangement joins TRBV7-9 to TRBJ2-2; 7 bases are shared with TRBD1. The CDR3 length is 20 residues. The trim removed 5 bases at V and 1 base at J, leaving 19 bases unmatched. CDR1 and CDR2 from the germline V gene are SEHNR and FQNEAQ (reference sequence). CDR3 protein: CASSPTIRRTGTENTGELFF. The CDR3 DNA is TGTGCCAGCAGCCCTACGATACGTAGAACCGGGACAGAGAACACCGGGGAGCTGTTTTTT.

This chain connects TRBV11-2 to TRBJ2-3; D not resolved. Germline V gene data show CDR1 as SGHAT and CDR2 as FQNNGV. The germline V and J ends were trimmed by 0 bases and 5 bases, with 9 bases remaining between them. The CDR3 has 14 amino acids. The CDR3, as DNA: TGTGCCAGCAGCTTAGAGTCAGTTTTAGATACGCAGTATTTT. It encodes CASSLESVLDTQYF.

The chain is built from TRBV7-2 and TRBJ1-1, with a weak D call TRBD1 (5 bases). This CDR3 has 21 amino acids. The germline CDR1 and CDR2 sequences are SGHTA and FQGNSA. Trimming pared 2 bases from V and 0 bases from J, leaving 28 bases between. The CDR3 loop is CASSLSPGVSQGNKMNTEAFF. The CDR3 region has the DNA TGTGCCAGCAGCTTATCCCCGGGGGTTTCTCAAGGTAACAAGATGAACACTGAAGCTTTCTTT.

The rearrangement joins TRBV2 to TRBJ2-2; TRBD1 matches at 7 bases. V was pared by 6 bases and J by 7 bases, with 5 bases of the junction left unmatched. This CDR3 contains 13 residues. CDR1 and CDR2 from the germline V gene are SNHLY and FYNNEI. CDR3: CASRGGSIGELFF. CDR3 coding DNA: TGTGCCAGCAGAGGGGGCAGTATCGGGGAGCTGTTTTTT. The full variable domain, completed using reference TRBV2 and TRBJ2-2, is EPEVTQTPSHQVTQMGQEVILRCVPISNHLYFYWYRQILGQKVEFLVSFYNNEISEKSEIFDDQFSVERPDGSNFTLKIRSTKLEDSAMYFCASRGGSIGELFFGEGSRLTVL.

As to this clonotype: This may stem from a read error, because a much larger clone lies one nucleotide away. This chain connects TRBV12-3 or TRBV12-4 to TRBJ1-4; D is undetermined. CDR3 length: 15 amino acids. CDR3 in amino acids: CASSSLGPLDENLFF. CDR3 coding DNA: TGTGCCAGCAGCTCTTTGGGTCCCTTAGACGAAAATCTGTTTTTT.

The sample holds a few counts of this clonotype. The genes are TRBV7-2 and TRBJ2-2; D unclear. From germline, CDR1 is SGHTA and CDR2 FQGNSA. The V end was cut by 2 bases, the J end by 4 bases, with 14 bases between. The CDR3 runs to 16 residues. The DNA of the CDR3 is TGTGCCAGCAGCTTAATGGCCCTCTTAGTCACCGGGGAGCTGTTTTTT. It translates to CASSLMALLVTGELFF.

A few counts support this clonotype. Just one base apart from a much larger clone, this may be a read error. The V gene is TRBV7-2, the J gene TRBJ2-5; a weak D match, TRBD2 (5 bases). From germline, CDR1 is SGHTA and CDR2 FQGNSA. This CDR3 region has 14 residues. V shed 1 base and J shed 9 bases, with 15 bases lying between them. The CDR3: CASSLGSAREPQYF. The CDR3 coding sequence is TGTGCCAGCAGCTTAGGGTCTGCTAGGGAGCCCCAGTACTTC.

This clonotype was counted a few times. The genes are TRBV20-1 and TRBJ1-6, with D unresolved. The CDR3 loop spans 11 amino acids. CDR1 and CDR2 from the germline V gene are DFQATT and SNEGSKA (reference sequence). V shed 6 bases and J shed 7 bases, with 7 bases lying between them. CDR3 nucleotide sequence: TGCAGTGCCCGTCCGAATTCACCCCTCCACTTT. It is translated as CSARPNSPLHF.